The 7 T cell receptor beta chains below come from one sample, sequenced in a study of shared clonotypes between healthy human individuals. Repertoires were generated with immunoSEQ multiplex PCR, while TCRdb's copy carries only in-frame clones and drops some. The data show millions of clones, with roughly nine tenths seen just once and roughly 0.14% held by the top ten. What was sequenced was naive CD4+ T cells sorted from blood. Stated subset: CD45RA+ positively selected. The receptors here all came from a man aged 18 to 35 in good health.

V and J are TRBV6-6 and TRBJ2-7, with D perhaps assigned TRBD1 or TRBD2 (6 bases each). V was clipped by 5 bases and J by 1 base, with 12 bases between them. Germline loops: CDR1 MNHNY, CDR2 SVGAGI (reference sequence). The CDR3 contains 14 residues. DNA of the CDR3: TGTGCCAGCAGTCGCGGGACAAAGTCCTACGAGCAGTACTTC. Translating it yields CASSRGTKSYEQYF.

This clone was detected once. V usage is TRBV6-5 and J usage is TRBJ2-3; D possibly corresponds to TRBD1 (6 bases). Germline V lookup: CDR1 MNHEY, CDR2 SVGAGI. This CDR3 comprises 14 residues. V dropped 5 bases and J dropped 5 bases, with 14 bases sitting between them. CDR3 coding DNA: TGTGCCAGCAGTGCAGGGGAAAGGATAGATACGCAGTATTTT. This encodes CASSAGERIDTQYF.

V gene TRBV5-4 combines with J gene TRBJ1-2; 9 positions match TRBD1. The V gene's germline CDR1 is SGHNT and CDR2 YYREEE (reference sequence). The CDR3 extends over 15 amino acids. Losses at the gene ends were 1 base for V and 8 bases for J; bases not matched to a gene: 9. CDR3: CASSLRQQGAEGYTF. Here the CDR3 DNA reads TGTGCCAGCAGCTTGAGGCAACAGGGGGCGGAAGGCTACACCTTC.

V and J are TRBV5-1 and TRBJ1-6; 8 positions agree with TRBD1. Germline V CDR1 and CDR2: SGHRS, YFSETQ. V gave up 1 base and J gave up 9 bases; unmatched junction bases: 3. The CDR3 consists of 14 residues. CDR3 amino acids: CASSLTGGSSPLHF. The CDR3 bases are TGCGCCAGCAGCTTGACAGGGGGTAGTTCACCCCTCCACTTT.

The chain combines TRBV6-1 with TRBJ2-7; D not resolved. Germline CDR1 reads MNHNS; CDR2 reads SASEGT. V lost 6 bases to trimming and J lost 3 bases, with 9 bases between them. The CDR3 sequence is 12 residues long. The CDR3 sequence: CASSEMNYEQYF. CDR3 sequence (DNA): TGTGCCAGCAGCGAAATGAACTACGAGCAGTACTTC.

The CDR3 bases are TGCGCCAGCAGCTTGGAGCTGGGACAGCAAGAGACCCAGTACTTC. Amino acid sequence: CASSLELGQQETQYF. The chain joins TRBV5-1 to TRBJ2-5, with 7 bases identical to TRBD1. Germline V gene lookup returns CDR1 SGHRS and CDR2 YFSETQ. CDR3 length: 15 amino acids. J was trimmed by 2 bases and V by 0 bases; bases with no gene match: 4.

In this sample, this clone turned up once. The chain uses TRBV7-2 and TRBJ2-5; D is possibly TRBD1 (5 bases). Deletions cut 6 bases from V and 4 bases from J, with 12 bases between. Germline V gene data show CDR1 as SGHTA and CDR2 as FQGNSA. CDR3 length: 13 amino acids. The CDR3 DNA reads TGTGCCAGCAGTACAGGACCGGCAGAGACCCAGTACTTC. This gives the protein CASSTGPAETQYF. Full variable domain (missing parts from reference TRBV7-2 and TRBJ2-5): GAGVSQSPSNKVTEKGKDVELRCDPISGHTALYWYRQSLGQGLEFLIYFQGNSAPDKSGLPSDRFSAERTGGSVSTLTIQRTQQEDSAVYLCASSTGPAETQYFGPGTRLLVL.